Listed below are T cell receptor beta chains from one sample, sequenced in a study of a mutant IDH1 vaccine in newly diagnosed glioma. TCRdb keeps only in-frame clones here, not all; method: immunoSEQ multiplex PCR. The sample carries about 98,000 clones, around 90% recorded once. The input for sequencing was PBMCs, taken from a glioma patient treated with radiotherapy, temozolomide or both. The receptors come from a woman aged 50 to 60 with glioma. Both conserved end residues are part of each CDR3. D genes are given only for firm matches. Not every row has a clone size; where given, it reads once, few, many or a size class.

V,D,size,J,CDR3,DNA
TRBV6-6,.,once,TRBJ1-6,CASAHRVHNSPLHF,TGTGCCAGCGCCCACCGGGTCCATAATTCACCCCTCCACTTT
TRBV5-1,.,.,TRBJ1-3,CASSVQGSDTIYF,TGCGCCAGCAGCGTTCAGGGGAGTGACACCATATATTTT
TRBV7-3,TRBD2,once,TRBJ2-5,CASSPTSGRRETQYF,TGTGCCAGCAGCCCGACTAGCGGGAGAAGAGAGACCCAGTACTTC
TRBV27,.,.,TRBJ1-6,CASSLSPPSPLHF,TGTGCCAGCAGTTTATCGCCCCCTTCACCCCTCCACTTT
TRBV5-1,TRBD2,.,TRBJ2-5,CASSLRLAGEGTQYF,TGCGCCAGCAGCTTGAGGCTAGCGGGAGAGGGGACCCAGTACTTC
TRBV5-1,TRBD2,.,TRBJ2-3,CASSPLGRLAGASPSTDTQYF,TGCGCCAGCAGCCCGCTGGGACGCCTAGCGGGAGCGTCCCCTAGCACAGATACGCAGTATTTT
TRBV7-9,TRBD1,.,TRBJ1-4,CASSAGGEKLFF,TGTGCCAGCAGCGCAGGGGGTGAAAAACTGTTTTTT
TRBV25-1,.,.,TRBJ1-6,CASSRVADNSPLHF,TGTGCCAGCAGTCGGGTGGCCGATAATTCACCCCTCCACTTT
TRBV6-5,TRBD1,.,TRBJ1-1,CASRQGGGNTEAFF,TGTGCCAGCAGACAGGGGGGCGGGAACACTGAAGCTTTCTTT
TRBV19,TRBD2,.,TRBJ2-1,CASQPGTSGGNEQFF,TGTGCCAGTCAACCAGGGACTAGCGGGGGGAATGAGCAGTTCTTC
TRBV27,.,.,TRBJ2-7,CASSLSRRGYEQYF,TGTGCCAGCAGTTTATCCCGAAGGGGCTACGAGCAGTACTTC
TRBV27,TRBD1,.,TRBJ1-4,CASSGPGTGGATNEKLFF,TGTGCCAGCAGTGGTCCCGGGACAGGGGGAGCAACTAATGAAAAACTGTTTTTT
TRBV19,.,.,TRBJ1-5,CASSTTHGVGDQPQHF,TGTGCCAGTAGTACCACCCACGGGGTCGGGGATCAGCCCCAGCATTTT
TRBV7-9,TRBD1,.,TRBJ2-1,CASSLDRGSYNEQFF,TGTGCCAGCAGCTTAGACAGGGGATCCTACAATGAGCAGTTCTTC
TRBV29-1,.,few,TRBJ2-3,CSVQVSRTDTQYF,TGCAGCGTTCAAGTGTCGCGCACAGATACGCAGTATTTT
TRBV7-5,.,.,TRBJ1-5,CARSLKAPPGAGSNQPQHF,TGTGCCAGAAGCTTAAAGGCCCCCCCAGGGGCTGGTAGCAATCAGCCCCAGCATTTT
TRBV30,.,.,TRBJ1-6,CAWRQGYSPLHF,TGTGCCTGGAGGCAGGGGTATTCACCCCTCCACTTT
TRBV10-3,.,.,TRBJ2-5,CAISTEPGETQYF,TGTGCCATCAGTACGGAGCCAGGGGAGACCCAGTACTTC